This T cell receptor (beta chain) was sequenced during a study of shared clonotypes between healthy human individuals. Study background: Two female and a few male donors aged 18 to 49 were enrolled. General observations from the study: Clonotype sharing among the donors was expected to vary with sequencing depth.

The V end was cut by 2 bases, the J end by 5 bases, with 15 bases between. CDR3 length: 16 residues. Germline CDR1 and CDR2: SEHNR and FQNEAQ (reference sequence). Investigators divided CD4+ cells into CD45RA+ naive and CD45RA-negative memory subsets. Replicate PCRs run on sorted subsets employed 150 to 250 ng DNA, about 27,000 T cell genomes. Data came from immunoSEQ multiplex PCR; TCRdb stores just in-frame clones and leaves some out. Seen here are some 2.3 million clones, approximately 95% observed once, and the top ten hold roughly 0.36%. Regarding this clone: Its antigen remains unknown.

This clonotype was sampled from a man aged 18 to 29 in good health. Some clones in this sample may be carry-over from other donors' samples. This rearrangement joins TRBV7-9 to TRBJ2-2, with D unclear. The sample comprised naive CD4+ T cells from PBMCs. Documented subset: CD45RA+ positively selected. This CDR3 is CASSLYRRTPTGELFF. The DNA for the CDR3 is TGTGCCAGCAGCTTATATAGAAGGACCCCAACCGGGGAGCTGTTTTTT.